This record covers a single T cell receptor (beta chain). CDR3 size: 16 residues. V dropped 7 bases and J dropped 0 bases, with 19 bases sitting between them. From germline, CDR1 is SGHTA and CDR2 FQGNSA. Those enrolled in Seattle joined during active infection and were followed longitudinally afterward. This entry comes from a study of blood T cell repertoires in COVID-19. The overall study: Spain, Italy and the United States supplied samples that represented acute and convalescent COVID-19. Sources were T cells, B-cell-depleted T cells, or PBMCs; the material itself was cDNA or gDNA.

As originally analysed: The assay estimated nucleated cells by amplifying reference gene primers. Clones were sequenced by immunoSEQ multiplex PCR, and TCRdb holds only the in-frame ones, with some missing. V, J and clone size are those of that table, while D and trimming were read from the DNA. The sample consists of 80,000 to 95,000 clones, about four fifths of them appearing once. The chain is built from TRBV7-2 and TRBJ2-7, with D tentatively TRBD2 (6 bases). Sequenced sample: peripheral blood. The sequence was collected from a man older than 75 with COVID-19, enrolled during active disease. The CDR3 is CASTPWVGGTSYEQYF. As DNA, the CDR3 is TGTGCCAGCACCCCCTGGGTGGGCGGGACCTCCTACGAGCAGTACTTC.